Presented here are 2 T cell receptor beta chains from one specimen sequenced in a study of spatial heterogeneity in lung cancer. Time point defined: blood at routine non-recurrence follow-up after resection. Whole RNA obtained from tumor, nontumor lung or frozen PBMC underwent sequencing without sorting. TCRdb used MiXCR to reprocess the 5' RACE reads, holding one entry per CDR3 protein. The data hold around 110,000 distinct CDR3 sequences, with 12% observed a single time. The specimen was PBMCs, collected at follow-up. These receptors all come from a male donor with early-stage non-small cell lung cancer.

This clonotype has a count of ten or more. CDR3 sequence: CASSVGRHRNEQFF. In DNA, the CDR3 is TGTGCCAGCAGCGTAGGTCGTCATCGGAATGAGCAGTTCTTC. The chain employs TRBV9 and TRBJ2-1; D is undetermined. The CDR3 covers 14 residues. CDR1 and CDR2 from the germline V gene are SGDLS and YYNGEE. Trimming took 0 bases from V and 7 from J, leaving 11 bases between them.

This clonotype was detected only once. The rearrangement uses TRBV7-8 and TRBJ2-2; D tentatively reads TRBD1 or TRBD2 (5 bases each). Trimming removed 8 bases at V and 2 bases at J, with 21 bases between. The CDR3 runs 17 residues. The germline CDR1 and CDR2 sequences are SGHVS and FQNEAQ. CDR3 DNA: TGTGCCAGCGCCCAACCCGGCCAGGGAGTAAACACCGGGGAGCTGTTTTTT. Amino acids: CASAQPGQGVNTGELFF.